This T cell receptor beta chain was captured by sequencing in a study of blood T cell repertoires in COVID-19. The data were produced by immunoSEQ multiplex PCR, yet TCRdb's version contains in-frame clones alone and is incomplete. This sample yields 130,000 to 150,000 clones, of which around nine tenths are seen a single time; roughly a tenth belongs to the top ten. Germline CDR1 reads SGHAT; CDR2 reads FQDESV (reference sequence). The CDR3 extends over 15 amino acids. The V gene lost 5 bases and the J gene lost 4 bases, with 15 bases spanning the gap. A few counts support this clone. The V gene is TRBV11-1, the J gene TRBJ2-1, with TRBD1 as a possible D gene (6 bases). Sample: peripheral blood. The receptor comes from a man aged 50 or older with active or convalescent COVID-19. In DNA, the CDR3 is TGTGCCAGCAGCGTCGGACAGTCAACTTACAATGAGCAGTTCTTC. Protein: CASSVGQSTYNEQFF.